This TCR beta chain was retrieved from a study of technical replicates of blood from a few donors. The protocol was immunoSEQ multiplex PCR, while the TCRdb copy is restricted to in-frame clones and leaves out a portion. The sample holds about 75,000 clones; around 92% are singletons and the top ten take 0.42%. The CDR3 spans 14 residues. Trimming took 5 bases from V and 2 from J; bases not matched to a gene: 5. The germline CDR1 and CDR2 sequences are SGHNT and YENEEA. Sequencing used T cells isolated from PBMCs. The TCR was taken from a human donor in good health. This chain uses TRBV11-3 with TRBJ2-7; 8 bases map to TRBD1. CDR3 nucleotide sequence: TGTGCCAGCAGCAAAGACAGGGGACCCTACGAGCAGTACTTC. Translating gives CASSKDRGPYEQYF.